The 32 T cell receptor beta chains below all came from one sample that was sequenced in a study of T cell changes during pregnancy in multiple sclerosis. The assay was immunoSEQ multiplex PCR, and TCRdb's table has in-frame clones only and misses some. The sample shows about 36,000 clones, around 91% of them seen only once. Sequenced here: CD4+ T cells from peripheral blood mononuclear cells, sampled in the second trimester of pregnancy. Receptor source: a female donor in good health, enrolled as a control in a pregnancy study.

Of note for this clone: Other DNA sequences in this specimen translate into the identical CDR3. The chain has TRBV28 and TRBJ1-1, with D unclear. The CDR3 is made up of 14 amino acids. Germline assignment: CDR1 MDHEN and CDR2 SYDVKM. The germline V and J ends were trimmed by 6 bases and 6 bases, with 17 bases remaining between them. CDR3 sequence (DNA): TGTGCCAGCAGCCCACCTACCCGGGAGGCTGAAGCTTTCTTT. It specifies CASSPPTREAEAFF.

This clone was seen only once. The V and J genes are TRBV28 and TRBJ1-4, with D uncertain. Trimming took 7 bases from V and 6 from J, leaving 9 bases between them. Germline V gene data show CDR1 as MDHEN and CDR2 as SYDVKM. This CDR3 is 12 amino acids long. CDR3 nucleotides: TGTGCCAGCACTCTTAGATATGAAAAACTGTTTTTT. This translates into CASTLRYEKLFF.

The CDR3 coding sequence is TGTGCCAGCAGTGACCAGGGGGCCAGCTTTAGCAATCAGCCCCAGCATTTT. It encodes CASSDQGASFSNQPQHF. The chain is built from TRBV6-1 and TRBJ1-5; 8 bases agree with TRBD1. CDR1 is MNHNS and CDR2 is SASEGT in the germline V gene. The CDR3 spans 17 residues. V gave up 3 bases and J gave up 0 bases; unmatched junction bases: 7.

The V call is TRBV5-4, the J call TRBJ1-6; 10 nucleotides align to TRBD1. Germline V gene lookup returns CDR1 SGHNT and CDR2 YYREEE (reference sequence). J lost 7 bases, V lost 3 bases, and 4 bases had no gene match. This CDR3 has 15 amino acids. The CDR3 DNA reads as TGTGCCAGCAGCTCCGACAGGGGGCAGAATTCACCCCTCCACTTT. This codes for CASSSDRGQNSPLHF. The variable domain in full, with the rest retrieved from reference TRBV5-4 and TRBJ1-6, is ETGVTQSPTHLIKTRGQQVTLRCSSQSGHNTVSWYQQALGQGPQFIFQYYREEENGRGNFPPRFSGLQFPNYSSELNVNALELDDSALYLCASSSDRGQNSPLHFGNGTRLTVT.

The CDR3 reads CASSLGADSYGYTF. CDR3 DNA sequence: TGTGCCAGCAGTTTAGGGGCAGACTCCTATGGCTACACCTTC. The chain combines TRBV28 with TRBJ1-2; tentatively, D is TRBD1 (5 bases). The V end lost 2 bases, the J end lost 4 bases, and 11 bases lay between the germline ends. Germline assignment: CDR1 MDHEN and CDR2 SYDVKM. The CDR3 covers 14 residues.

The chain joins TRBV19 to TRBJ2-6; a possible D gene is TRBD1 (6 bases). Per the germline V gene, CDR1 is LNHDA and CDR2 is SQIVND (reference sequence). The V end lost 3 bases, the J end lost 0 bases, and 12 bases lay between the germline ends. This CDR3 is 17 amino acids long. This chain's CDR3 is CASSIGTSHSGANVLTF. The CDR3 nucleotides read TGTGCCAGTAGTATCGGGACAAGCCACTCTGGGGCCAACGTCCTGACTTTC.

The chain joins TRBV18 to TRBJ2-3; 15 nucleotides line up with TRBD2. J gave up 5 bases and V 3 bases, and 3 bases lay outside the gene matches. The CDR3 totals 16 residues. Germline V gene sequence: CDR1 KGHSH, CDR2 LQKENI. This CDR3 reads CASSPSGLAGGDTQYF. CDR3 sequence (DNA): TGTGCCAGCTCACCGTCGGGACTAGCGGGGGGAGATACGCAGTATTTT.

The chain carries TRBV5-1 and TRBJ1-2; D gene ambiguous. The CDR3 runs to 15 residues. Germline lookup yields CDR1 SGHRS and CDR2 YFSETQ. Trimming took 0 bases from V and 5 from J, leaving 14 bases between them. This CDR3 is CASSLGMADTYGYTF. Here the CDR3 DNA reads TGCGCCAGCAGCTTGGGGATGGCGGATACTTATGGCTACACCTTC.

The chain links TRBV28 to TRBJ1-1, with TRBD1 identical over 10 bases. The CDR3 length is 15 residues. With 3 bases clipped from V and 11 bases from J, the junction kept 12 bases outside the gene matches. The germline CDR1 and CDR2 sequences are MDHEN and SYDVKM. DNA of the CDR3: TGTGCCAGCAGTTTGCCCTTCTGGACAGGGGGAAACGCTTTCTTT. The encoded protein is CASSLPFWTGGNAFF.

The rearrangement links TRBV7-8 to TRBJ2-5, with D possibly matching TRBD2 (6 bases). CDR1 is SGHVS, CDR2 FQNEAQ, per germline. This CDR3 has 15 amino acids. V was pared by 5 bases and J by 5 bases, with 18 bases between. In nucleotides, the CDR3 is TGTGCCAGCAGCCCGACCCGACTAGTTTCTGAGACCCAGTACTTC. This codes for CASSPTRLVSETQYF.

The J gene is TRBJ1-4, the V gene TRBV19; 9 bases align to TRBD1. The CDR3 runs 14 residues. CDR1 and CDR2 from the germline V gene are LNHDA and SQIVND (reference sequence). V lost 6 bases and J lost 6; bases outside the gene matches: 5. The CDR3 is CASSRTGADEKLFF. CDR3 coding DNA: TGTGCCAGTAGCCGGACAGGGGCGGATGAAAAACTGTTTTTT.

The rearrangement uses TRBV2 and TRBJ1-1, with 8 bases matching TRBD1. Germline V lookup: CDR1 SNHLY, CDR2 FYNNEI. Germline trimming cut 6 bases from V and 5 bases from J; bases unmatched to any gene: 14. The CDR3 has 16 amino acids. In nucleotides, the CDR3 is TGTGCCAGCAGCAAACTGCAGGGGGCAAAGGGGACTGAAGCTTTCTTT. This encodes CASSKLQGAKGTEAFF.

The chain is built from TRBV19 and TRBJ1-6; 8 bases align to TRBD1. The CDR3 runs 14 residues. Germline values: CDR1 LNHDA, CDR2 SQIVND (reference sequence). V shed 6 bases and J 7 bases; nucleotides not matched to a gene: 5. In nucleotides, the CDR3 is TGTGCCAGTAGCCATACAGGGGGGAATTCACCCCTCCACTTT. It codes for CASSHTGGNSPLHF.

The chain is built from TRBV28 and TRBJ1-3; maybe TRBD1 (5 bases). Germline lookup yields CDR1 MDHEN and CDR2 SYDVKM. This CDR3 region has 18 residues. V lost 2 bases and J lost 1, with 18 bases in between. CDR3 loop: CASSLMSRDYSSGNTIYF. The CDR3 bases are TGTGCCAGCAGTTTAATGTCCAGGGACTATAGTTCTGGAAACACCATATATTTT.

The chain uses TRBV18 and TRBJ1-1, with 9 positions matching TRBD1. Germline loops: CDR1 KGHSH, CDR2 LQKENI. The CDR3 runs to 20 residues. J was trimmed by 4 bases and V by 6 bases; bases with no gene match: 24. The CDR3 DNA follows: TGTGCCAGCTCCCGACCGGGACAGGGTTCACAAGGGAGGTTTGGCACTGAAGCTTTCTTT. Protein: CASSRPGQGSQGRFGTEAFF.

This clone came up once. The DNA for the CDR3 is TGTGCCAGCAGCGCCGAGGGGACACCGAACACTGAAGCTTTCTTT. Its protein is CASSAEGTPNTEAFF. The chain joins TRBV6-4 to TRBJ1-1; D may be TRBD1 (6 bases). The CDR3 has 15 amino acids. Germline CDR1 is MRHNA and CDR2 is SNTAGT. Trimming removed 6 bases at V and 1 base at J, with 15 bases between.

This chain links TRBV19 with TRBJ1-5, with 10 bases matching TRBD1. Trimming removed 10 bases from V and 2 bases from J; junction bases left unmatched: 17. This CDR3 comprises 18 residues. CDR1 LNHDA and CDR2 SQIVND come from the germline V gene (reference sequence). CDR3 sequence (DNA): TGTGCCACTCAGGAGAGGACAGGGGGAGATAGGGGCAATCAGCCCCAGCATTTT. This gives the protein CATQERTGGDRGNQPQHF. Drawing the rest from reference TRBV19 and TRBJ1-5, the complete variable domain is DGGITQSPKYLFRKEGQNVTLSCEQNLNHDAMYWYRQDPGQGLRLIYYSQIVNDFQKGDIAEGYSVSREKKESFPLTVTSAQKNPTAFYLCATQERTGGDRGNQPQHFGDGTRLSIL.

The gene calls are TRBV19 and TRBJ2-1; 7 positions agree with TRBD2. CDR3 size: 18 residues. V lost 5 bases to trimming and J lost 5 bases; unmatched junction nucleotides: 18. The germline V gene encodes CDR1 LNHDA and CDR2 SQIVND (reference sequence). Written as DNA, the CDR3 is TGTGCCAGTAGTCGACGACTAGAGGGAGGGCCGGGGAACAATGAGCAGTTCTTC. Its translation is CASSRRLEGGPGNNEQFF.

The chain uses TRBV4-1 and TRBJ2-3; TRBD1 matches 7 bases. There are 17 residues in the CDR3. Trimming cost V 1 base and J 2 bases; bases outside gene matches: 9. Germline CDR1 is MGHRA and CDR2 is YSYEKL. The CDR3 loop reads CASSQVLTGVSTDTQYF. The CDR3 coding sequence is TGCGCCAGCAGCCAAGTATTAACAGGGGTGTCCACAGATACGCAGTATTTT.

The chain joins TRBV6-1 to TRBJ1-6; maybe TRBD1 (6 bases). The germline V and J ends were trimmed by 11 bases and 3 bases, with 14 bases remaining between them. Germline V gives CDR1 MNHNS, CDR2 SASEGT. The CDR3 spans 14 residues. CDR3 residues: CAVRGGGYNSPLHF. The CDR3 DNA reads as TGTGCCGTCAGGGGCGGGGGCTATAATTCACCCCTCCACTTT.

Concerning this clone itself: Distinct nucleotide sequences in the sample also encode this CDR3. The chain has TRBV18 and TRBJ1-1; maybe TRBD1 (5 bases). V lost 6 bases, J lost 1 base, and 9 bases lay in between. The germline V gene has CDR1 KGHSH and CDR2 LQKENI. The CDR3 has 13 residues. CDR3 loop: CASSYGGNTEAFF. CDR3 in DNA: TGTGCCAGCTCTTACGGGGGGAACACTGAAGCTTTCTTT.

This clone was seen only a few times. This sequence joins TRBV5-4 and TRBJ2-2; TRBD2 matches at 8 bases. The germline CDR1 and CDR2 sequences are SGHNT and YYREEE (reference sequence). This CDR3 has 17 amino acids. V was clipped by 4 bases and J by 4 bases; unmatched bases: 12. The CDR3 DNA follows: TGTGCCAGCAGCCCGCGAGGAGCGGGAGTTATCACCGGGGAGCTGTTTTTT. Its protein product is CASSPRGAGVITGELFF.

As DNA, the CDR3 is TGTGCCAGCAGCTTGGGACTGAGCTCTGGAAACACCATATATTTT. Its protein product is CASSLGLSSGNTIYF. The V and J genes are TRBV5-5 and TRBJ1-3; D gene unclear. This CDR3 region has 15 residues. The V end lost 0 bases, the J end lost 0 bases, and 7 bases lay between the germline ends. Germline CDR1 reads SGHKS; CDR2 reads YYEKEE (reference sequence).

The V call is TRBV7-9, the J call TRBJ1-2; D is possibly TRBD1 (5 bases). Trimming removed 4 bases from V and 6 bases from J, with 15 bases in between. Germline loops: CDR1 SEHNR, CDR2 FQNEAQ (reference sequence). CDR3 size: 14 residues. DNA for the CDR3: TGTGCCAGCAGCTCCGGGGGGGAGGCTCATGGCTACACCTTC. Protein product: CASSSGGEAHGYTF.

CDR3: CASSEAPEPNEKLFF. The CDR3 bases are TGTGCCAGCAGTGAAGCCCCAGAACCTAATGAAAAACTGTTTTTT. J is TRBJ1-4 and V is TRBV2; unclear D gene. Germline assignment: CDR1 SNHLY and CDR2 FYNNEI. CDR3 size: 15 residues. Trimming left V 0 bases short and J 3 bases short, with 8 bases between.

The chain uses TRBV6-1 and TRBJ1-1, with 10 bases matching TRBD1. V gave up 7 bases and J gave up 5 bases; unmatched junction bases: 10. Germline values: CDR1 MNHNS, CDR2 SASEGT. The CDR3 sequence is 15 residues long. CDR3: CASKDRGLSQTEAFF. In nucleotides, the CDR3 is TGTGCCAGCAAAGACAGGGGGCTGAGTCAAACTGAAGCTTTCTTT.

Remarks on this clone: One junction end disagrees with the germline gene, perhaps due to a read error. The CDR3 loop reads CASSLVGGQETQYF. The CDR3 bases are TGTGCTAGCAGCTTAGTCGGAGGGCAAGAGACCCAGTACTTC. The chain carries TRBV7-7 and TRBJ2-5; tentative D call: TRBD2 (6 bases). Looked up from germline, CDR1 is SSHAT and CDR2 is FNYEAQ (reference sequence). This CDR3 region has 14 residues.

The chain links TRBV2 to TRBJ2-7, with D possibly being TRBD2 (6 bases). The CDR3 sequence is 14 residues long. V lost 7 bases and J 0 bases, leaving 13 bases between the germline ends. CDR1 SNHLY and CDR2 FYNNEI come from the germline V gene. The CDR3, as DNA: TGTGCCAGCACAACCGGGACTCCCTCCTACGAGCAGTACTTC. This sequence encodes CASTTGTPSYEQYF.

This chain connects TRBV30 to TRBJ2-1; possibly TRBD1 for D (6 bases). Germline V lookup: CDR1 GTSNPN, CDR2 SVGIG (reference sequence). Trimming pared 2 bases from V and 5 bases from J, leaving 10 bases between. The CDR3 is made up of 13 amino acids. DNA for the CDR3: TGTGCCTGGAGTCCCGGACAGAACAATGAGCAGTTCTTC. Translated, it gives CAWSPGQNNEQFF. Drawing the rest from reference TRBV30 and TRBJ2-1, the complete variable domain is SQTIHQWPATLVQPVGSPLSLECTVEGTSNPNLYWYRQAAGRGLQLLFYSVGIGQISSEVPQNLSASRPQDRQFILSSKKLLLSDSGFYLCAWSPGQNNEQFFGPGTRLTVL.

In DNA, the CDR3 is TGTGCCAGTAGTATTAATTCAGGGTCTGGCACTGAAGCTTTCTTT. Translated: CASSINSGSGTEAFF. The rearrangement joins TRBV19 to TRBJ1-1; a possible D gene is TRBD1 (5 bases). The length of the CDR3 is 15 residues. Germline loops: CDR1 LNHDA, CDR2 SQIVND (reference sequence). Trimming left V 3 bases short and J 4 bases short, with 15 bases between. Complete variable domain (other parts from reference TRBV19 and TRBJ1-1): DGGITQSPKYLFRKEGQNVTLSCEQNLNHDAMYWYRQDPGQGLRLIYYSQIVNDFQKGDIAEGYSVSREKKESFPLTVTSAQKNPTAFYLCASSINSGSGTEAFFGQGTRLTVV.

The chain links TRBV28 to TRBJ2-7; 8 bases line up with TRBD1. The CDR3 has 14 amino acids. Germline CDR1 and CDR2: MDHEN and SYDVKM. Germline trimming cut 6 bases from V and 0 bases from J; bases unmatched to any gene: 4. CDR3 amino acids: CASRGQGISYEQYF. CDR3 nucleotides: TGTGCCAGCAGAGGACAGGGAATCTCCTACGAGCAGTACTTC.

The gene calls are TRBV11-2 and TRBJ2-4; 7 bases line up with TRBD2. CDR3 length equals 14 residues. Looked up from germline, CDR1 is SGHAT and CDR2 is FQNNGV. Trimming cost V 1 base and J 8 bases; bases outside gene matches: 5. This CDR3 is CASSLVSAGDIQYF. In nucleotides, the CDR3 is TGTGCCAGCAGCTTAGTATCCGCGGGGGACATTCAGTACTTC.